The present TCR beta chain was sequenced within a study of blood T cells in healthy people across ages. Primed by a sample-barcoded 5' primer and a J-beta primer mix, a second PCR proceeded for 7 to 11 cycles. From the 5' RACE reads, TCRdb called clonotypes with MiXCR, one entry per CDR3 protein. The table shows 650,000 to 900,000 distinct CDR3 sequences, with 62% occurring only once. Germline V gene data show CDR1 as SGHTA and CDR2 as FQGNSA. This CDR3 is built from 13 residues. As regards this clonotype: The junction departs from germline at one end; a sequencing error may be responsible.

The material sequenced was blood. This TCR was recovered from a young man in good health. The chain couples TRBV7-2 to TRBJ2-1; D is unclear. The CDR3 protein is CACSYYSGNEQFF. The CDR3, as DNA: TGTGCCTGCAGCTACTATTCAGGCAATGAGCAGTTCTTC.